The 18 T cell receptor beta chains given below trace back to one sample, sequenced in a study of CD8 T cells in Susac syndrome. RNA amounts of about 0.5 to 1 ug underwent reverse transcription with random hexamers. TCRdb re-called the immunoSEQ multiplex PCR reads through MiXCR, storing one row per CDR3 protein. There are about 200,000 distinct CDR3 sequences in the sample; about 95% occur only once, and 0.1% lies in the top ten. What was sequenced was CD4+ T cells from PBMCs. The receptors stem from a human donor in good health.

The rearrangement joins TRBV18 to TRBJ2-7; D possibly corresponds to TRBD2 (6 bases). The CDR3 extends over 16 amino acids. V lost 0 bases and J lost 1, with 13 bases in between. Per the germline V gene, CDR1 is KGHSH and CDR2 is LQKENI. The CDR3: CASSPPFSGTSYEQYF. The CDR3 nucleotides read TGTGCCAGCTCACCACCGTTTTCAGGGACTTCCTACGAGCAGTACTTC.

This clonotype was seen only once. The CDR3 bases are TGCAGCGTTGTTTTGAACAGGGCCTACAATGAGCAGTTCTTC. The encoded protein is CSVVLNRAYNEQFF. The chain uses TRBV29-1 and TRBJ2-1; possible D gene TRBD1, 6 bases. Germline V lookup: CDR1 SQVTM, CDR2 ANQGSEA. The CDR3 consists of 14 residues. V was trimmed by 4 bases and J by 2 bases, leaving 12 bases between them.

The chain uses TRBV30 and TRBJ2-7, with D hard to call. The CDR3 consists of 12 residues. Germline CDR1 reads GTSNPN; CDR2 reads SVGIG (reference sequence). V lost 5 bases and J 2 bases, leaving 10 bases between the germline ends. The CDR3 reads CAWWDTTYEQYV. As DNA, the CDR3 is TGTGCCTGGTGGGATACAACCTACGAGCAGTACGTC.

This clonotype was seen a single time. The V call is TRBV4-1, the J call TRBJ2-7; possibly TRBD2 for D (6 bases). Trimming took 0 bases from V and 6 from J, leaving 9 bases between them. The CDR3 length is 13 residues. The germline V gene encodes CDR1 MGHRA and CDR2 YSYEKL. CDR3 sequence: CASSQEIGGEQYF. Written as DNA, the CDR3 is TGCGCCAGCAGCCAAGAGATCGGGGGCGAGCAGTACTTC.

The CDR3 protein is CSARGLFSYEQYV. CDR3 nucleotide sequence: TGCAGTGCTAGAGGACTGTTCTCCTACGAGCAGTACGTC. V is TRBV20-1 and J is TRBJ2-7; D is unclear. Germline CDR1 is DFQATT and CDR2 is SNEGSKA (reference sequence). This CDR3 spans 13 amino acids. V lost 1 base and J lost 0, with 7 bases in between.

This clonotype was observed once. The chain carries TRBV27 and TRBJ2-3, with D possibly called TRBD1 or TRBD2 (5 bases each). CDR1 is MNHEY and CDR2 is SMNVEV in the germline V gene (reference sequence). V lost 3 bases to trimming and J lost 6 bases, with 13 bases between them. The CDR3 is 14 residues long. In nucleotides, the CDR3 is TGTGCCAGCAGTTTCGGACCCCGGGGCGATACGCAGTATTTT. Translated, it gives CASSFGPRGDTQYF.

The chain joins TRBV9 to TRBJ1-1, with D hard to call. This CDR3 comprises 13 residues. The V end was cut by 0 bases, the J end by 4 bases, with 7 bases between. Germline loops: CDR1 SGDLS, CDR2 YYNGEE. The CDR3 DNA reads as TGTGCCAGCAGCGTAGGAGGTCCCACTGAAGCTTTCTTT. Its protein is CASSVGGPTEAFF.

V and J are TRBV27 and TRBJ2-2, with 7 bases that match TRBD1. Germline CDR1 is MNHEY and CDR2 is SMNVEV (reference sequence). V dropped 5 bases and J dropped 3; count of bases not matched to a gene: 6. This CDR3 region has 15 residues. CDR3 in DNA: TGTGCCAGCAGTCGACAGGGAGCTTACACCGGGGAGCTGTTTTTT. Residues: CASSRQGAYTGELFF.

This chain joins TRBV3-1 and TRBJ2-3; D may correspond to TRBD1 or TRBD2 (5 bases each). Trimming removed 4 bases at V and 4 bases at J, with 12 bases between. This CDR3 region has 14 residues. The germline CDR1 and CDR2 sequences are LGHDT and YNNKEL (reference sequence). The CDR3, as DNA: TGTGCCAGCAGCCGGGACCTAGCCTCAGATACGCAGTATTTT. It encodes CASSRDLASDTQYF.

This clonotype was observed once. The rearrangement joins TRBV20-1 to TRBJ2-3, with TRBD2 matching 8 bases. The length of the CDR3 is 17 residues. V dropped 7 bases and J dropped 4; count of bases not matched to a gene: 19. Germline-derived CDR1 and CDR2 are DFQATT and SNEGSKA (reference sequence). CDR3 coding DNA: TGCAGTGTTATGCCCCGGGGCGGCGGGAGGTACGCAGATACGCAGTATTTT. Translating it yields CSVMPRGGGRYADTQYF.

This clonotype was recorded once. The chain joins TRBV27 to TRBJ1-1; 7 bases line up with TRBD1. Germline-derived CDR1 and CDR2 are MNHEY and SMNVEV (reference sequence). The V and J ends lost 6 bases and 7 bases, in that order; junction bases with no gene match: 14. The CDR3 runs to 15 residues. CDR3 residues: CASRANQGGGGEAFF. The CDR3 DNA is TGTGCCAGCAGGGCCAACCAAGGGGGCGGGGGTGAAGCTTTCTTT.

The chain uses TRBV12-3 or TRBV12-4 and TRBJ1-5; the D is unclear. Trimming took 4 bases from V and 8 from J, leaving 6 bases between them. The CDR3 length is 11 residues. The CDR3 here is CASSYLEPQHF. CDR3 coding DNA: TGTGCCAGCAGTTACTTGGAGCCCCAGCATTTT.

V gene TRBV3-1 combines with J gene TRBJ2-1, with unresolved D. CDR1 and CDR2 from the germline V gene are LGHDT and YNNKEL (reference sequence). The CDR3 length is 13 residues. Deletions cut 1 base from V and 5 bases from J, with 6 bases between. CDR3 amino acids: CASSQVGHNEQFF. Written as DNA, the CDR3 is TGTGCCAGCAGCCAAGTAGGACACAATGAGCAGTTCTTC.

For the CDR3, the DNA is TGTGCCAGCAGTCTCGGTCGGATGAACACCATATATTTT. Its protein product is CASSLGRMNTIYF. The rearrangement joins TRBV6-6 to TRBJ1-3; D call uncertain. The CDR3 is made up of 13 amino acids. The germline V and J ends were trimmed by 5 bases and 7 bases, with 12 bases remaining between them. Germline CDR1 reads MNHNY; CDR2 reads SVGAGI (reference sequence).

This clonotype has a single count. For the CDR3, the DNA is TGTGCCAGCAGCGTAGTCGGGGCGAACACCGGGGAGCTGTTTTTT. Protein sequence: CASSVVGANTGELFF. The chain couples TRBV9 to TRBJ2-2; D perhaps matches TRBD2 (5 bases). This CDR3 contains 15 residues. The V end was cut by 0 bases, the J end by 0 bases, with 6 bases between. Looked up from germline, CDR1 is SGDLS and CDR2 is YYNGEE.

This chain joins TRBV6-6 and TRBJ1-5; 7 nucleotides match TRBD1. Germline V gene data show CDR1 as MNHNY and CDR2 as SVGAGI (reference sequence). V shed 0 bases, J shed 7 bases, and the junction held 6 bases outside the gene matches. The CDR3 spans 15 residues. The CDR3 DNA reads TGTGCCAGCAGTTACTCAGGGGGCGCGGACCAGCCCCAGCATTTT. It yields the protein CASSYSGGADQPQHF.

The chain couples TRBV12-3 or TRBV12-4 to TRBJ2-7; 10 bases map to TRBD2. After removal of 6 bases from V and 6 bases from J, the junction contained 8 bases not matched to a gene. This CDR3 region has 14 residues. The CDR3 is CASRRAGGPGEQYF. Written as DNA, the CDR3 is TGTGCCAGCAGGAGAGCGGGGGGGCCCGGCGAGCAGTACTTC.

This clonotype was seen only once. The gene calls are TRBV10-1 and TRBJ2-7, with 7 bases aligning to TRBD1. The CDR3 has 14 residues. CDR1 is WNHNN and CDR2 is SYGVQD in the germline V gene (reference sequence). Unmatched junction bases numbered 8, after V lost 4 bases and J lost 5 bases. As DNA, the CDR3 is TGCGCCAGCAGTGGACAGGGCTACCCTCACGAGCAGTACTTC. Its protein product is CASSGQGYPHEQYF.